The 7 T cell receptor beta chains given below trace back to one sample, sequenced in a study of CDR3 diversity in severe acne (dated 2019 in TCRdb). Receptors were amplified or captured by PCR. The reads were generated on an Illumina HiSeq 2000. Using fastp trimming at Q25 and MiXCR clonotype assembly, TCRdb reanalyzed the public sequencing data and kept in-frame beta chains. Every distinct CDR3 protein forms one entry, paired with its most common genes and DNA. This sample is represented by more than 85,000 distinct CDR3 sequences; around 56% of them were singletons. The top ten clonotypes cover approximately 13% of the sample. Sequences were obtained from blood. The source is a male donor with acne.

This clonotype was counted ten times or more. V and J are TRBV20-1 and TRBJ1-4; D unclear. Germline V gene lookup returns CDR1 DFQATT and CDR2 SNEGSKA (reference sequence). The CDR3 length is 14 residues. V was shortened by 5 bases and J by 0 bases, with 10 bases between the two germline ends. This CDR3 is CSARPGATNEKLFF. The DNA of the CDR3 is TGCAGTGCTCGTCCGGGAGCAACTAATGAAAAACTGTTTTTT.

The V gene is TRBV10-3, the J gene TRBJ2-3; TRBD2 might be the D (5 bases). The CDR3 spans 14 residues. Trimming left V 3 bases short and J 2 bases short, with 9 bases between. CDR1 and CDR2 (germline): ENHRY, SYGVKD. CDR3 in amino acids: CAISDGGYTDTQYF. CDR3 sequence (DNA): TGTGCCATCAGTGACGGCGGGTACACAGATACGCAGTATTTT.

This clonotype was counted many times. The CDR3 nucleotides read TGTGCCAGCAGCATCGGACAGGGACTCAATCAGCCCCAGCATTTT. Residues: CASSIGQGLNQPQHF. J is TRBJ1-5 and V is TRBV7-2, with TRBD1 identical over 8 bases. The CDR3 covers 15 residues. Germline values: CDR1 SGHTA, CDR2 FQGNSA. J lost 3 bases, V lost 5 bases, and 6 bases had no gene match. Variable domain in full (rest from reference TRBV7-2 and TRBJ1-5): GAGVSQSPSNKVTEKGKDVELRCDPISGHTALYWYRQSLGQGLEFLIYFQGNSAPDKSGLPSDRFSAERTGGSVSTLTIQRTQQEDSAVYLCASSIGQGLNQPQHFGDGTRLSIL.

This clonotype was observed many times. The rearrangement joins TRBV4-2 to TRBJ2-1; TRBD2 matches 8 bases. This CDR3 has 13 amino acids. V was clipped by 0 bases and J by 10 bases; unmatched bases: 2. In germline, CDR1 is LGHNA, CDR2 YNFKEQ. The CDR3 sequence: CASSQDIAGEQFF. The CDR3 DNA follows: TGTGCCAGCAGCCAAGATATAGCGGGGGAGCAGTTCTTC.

The chain has TRBV20-1 and TRBJ2-7; the match to TRBD2 covers 11 bases. Unmatched junction bases numbered 20, after V lost 7 bases and J lost 6 bases. The CDR3 runs 17 residues. Looked up from germline, CDR1 is DFQATT and CDR2 is SNEGSKA (reference sequence). The CDR3 DNA is TGCAGTGTTGCCCCGGGACTAGCGGAAAAGGCCGGGGGCGAGCAGTACTTC. Translated: CSVAPGLAEKAGGEQYF.

As for this clonotype: One base away lies a much larger clone, so this may be a sequencing read error. The chain uses TRBV5-1 and TRBJ2-3; D gene unclear. The J call may be faulty, since TRBJ2-1 better matches the DNA end. CDR1 is SGHRS and CDR2 is YFSETQ in the germline V gene. CDR3 length: 15 residues. The CDR3 spells CASSLGPSYYNEQFF. As DNA, the CDR3 is TGCGCCAGCAGCTTGGGACCCAGCTACTACAATGAGCAGTTCTTC.

This chain links TRBV2 with TRBJ1-5; TRBD1 is a possible D gene (5 bases). Germline CDR1 is SNHLY and CDR2 is FYNNEI. This CDR3 has 15 amino acids. V shed 5 bases and J shed 5 bases, with 16 bases lying between them. The CDR3 DNA is TGTGCCAGCAGTTACCCGTCAGGGAGAGATCAGCCCCAGCATTTT. It translates to CASSYPSGRDQPQHF.